Presented here are 24 T cell receptor beta chains from one specimen sequenced in a study of shared clonotypes between healthy human individuals. The table came from immunoSEQ multiplex PCR; TCRdb's copy has only in-frame clones and leaves some out. The sample lists about 1,800,000 clones; roughly 94% were seen once. CD45RO-negative CD8 cells positively selected for CCR7 made up the naive population, which excluded terminally differentiated effector memory CD45RA+ cells. The sample was naive CD8+ T cells sorted from blood. The receptors were gathered from a man aged 18 to 29 in good health.

The chain employs TRBV7-9 and TRBJ1-1; TRBD1 aligns across 8 bases. The V segment lost 2 bases and the J segment 5 bases; nucleotides outside the gene matches: 7. Looked up from germline, CDR1 is SEHNR and CDR2 is FQNEAQ (reference sequence). CDR3 size: 15 residues. The CDR3 DNA is TGTGCCAGCAGCTTACCGGACAGGGTGGGAACTGAAGCTTTCTTT. Its protein is CASSLPDRVGTEAFF.

The chain joins TRBV2 to TRBJ2-7, with D tentatively TRBD2 (5 bases). The CDR3 covers 18 residues. In germline, CDR1 is SNHLY, CDR2 FYNNEI. The ends were cut back, 0 bases at V and 0 bases at J, with 18 bases in the middle. CDR3 in amino acids: CASSEAGFLVGSSYEQYF. CDR3 DNA sequence: TGTGCCAGCAGTGAAGCGGGATTTCTAGTTGGGAGCTCCTACGAGCAGTACTTC.

This chain joins TRBV27 and TRBJ2-3, with D tentatively TRBD1 (6 bases). Germline V gene lookup returns CDR1 MNHEY and CDR2 SMNVEV (reference sequence). The CDR3 is 13 amino acids. V lost 10 bases, J lost 4 bases, and 15 bases lay in between. The CDR3 loop reads CATNPGAADTQYF. The CDR3 nucleotides are TGTGCCACCAACCCAGGGGCAGCAGATACGCAGTATTTT.

In DNA form, the CDR3 reads TGTGCCAGCAGCTTGAGTGCAGGTTACGAGCAGTACTTC. The encoded protein is CASSLSAGYEQYF. This chain connects TRBV5-5 to TRBJ2-7; D ambiguous. The CDR3 covers 13 residues. V was pared by 1 base and J by 4 bases, with 9 bases between. Germline values: CDR1 SGHKS, CDR2 YYEKEE (reference sequence).

The chain recombines TRBV4-3 with TRBJ2-3; D is unresolved. Germline assignment: CDR1 LGHNA and CDR2 YSLEER. Deletions cut 1 base from V and 0 bases from J, with 2 bases between. The CDR3 extends over 13 amino acids. The CDR3 DNA reads as TGCGCCAGCAGCCAAGTTAGCACAGATACGCAGTATTTT. Translating it yields CASSQVSTDTQYF.

The rearrangement joins TRBV9 to TRBJ1-4; TRBD1 is a possible D gene (5 bases). Trimming removed 0 bases at V and 8 bases at J, with 8 bases between. CDR1 is SGDLS and CDR2 is YYNGEE in the germline V gene. There are 13 residues in the CDR3. The CDR3 loop reads CASSVGQQEKLFF. CDR3 nucleotides: TGTGCCAGCAGCGTAGGACAGCAAGAAAAACTGTTTTTT.

The chain couples TRBV28 to TRBJ1-5; D not certain. This CDR3 spans 19 amino acids. The germline V and J ends were trimmed by 5 bases and 2 bases, with 25 bases remaining between them. CDR1 MDHEN and CDR2 SYDVKM come from the germline V gene. The CDR3: CASSQEGAVGLAGNQPQHF. In DNA, the CDR3 is TGTGCCAGCAGTCAAGAGGGCGCCGTTGGTCTTGCGGGCAATCAGCCCCAGCATTTT.

CDR3 loop: CASSLRPQVTDTQYF. The CDR3 region has the DNA TGTGCCAGCAGCTTACGTCCACAGGTCACAGATACGCAGTATTTT. This chain uses TRBV13 with TRBJ2-3, with D perhaps TRBD1 (5 bases). The CDR3 is made up of 15 amino acids. Germline V gene data show CDR1 as PRHDT and CDR2 as FYEKMQ (reference sequence). V lost 2 bases to trimming and J lost 2 bases, with 11 bases between them.

The table lists this clone with a count of one. The V and J genes are TRBV5-6 and TRBJ2-3; 11 bases line up with TRBD2. The CDR3 totals 14 residues. Unmatched junction bases numbered 1, after V lost 2 bases and J lost 5 bases. CDR1 and CDR2 (germline): SGHDT, YYEEEE. The CDR3 loop is CASSFGTSGDTQYF. CDR3 in DNA: TGTGCCAGCAGCTTCGGGACTAGCGGAGATACGCAGTATTTT.

Points on this clone: At one end the junction does not follow the germline gene, possibly because of a read error. This rearrangement joins TRBV5-4 to TRBJ2-1; perhaps D is TRBD1 or TRBD2 (5 bases each). Germline lookup yields CDR1 SGHNT and CDR2 YYREEE (reference sequence). CDR3 length: 15 amino acids. CDR3 sequence (DNA): TGTGCCAGCACCTTGGCCGGGGCTCGGTACAATGAGCAGTTCTTC. It translates to CASTLAGARYNEQFF.

The chain employs TRBV4-1 and TRBJ2-7; possible D gene TRBD1, 6 bases. V was clipped by 1 base and J by 3 bases, with 13 bases between them. The germline gives CDR1 MGHRA, CDR2 YSYEKL. The CDR3 totals 15 residues. CDR3 DNA sequence: TGCGCCAGCAGCCAAGTCGAGGGACACCTCTACGAGCAGTACTTC. It translates to CASSQVEGHLYEQYF.

The V call is TRBV6-1, the J call TRBJ2-2; either TRBD1 or TRBD2 may fit D (6 bases each). Trimming cost V 0 bases and J 4 bases, with 15 bases left between them. The CDR3 is 17 amino acids. The V gene's germline CDR1 is MNHNS and CDR2 SASEGT. CDR3 loop: CASSEALRLGGTGELFF. The DNA for the CDR3 is TGTGCCAGCAGTGAAGCGCTACGACTAGGGGGCACCGGGGAGCTGTTTTTT.

The CDR3 spells CASSLRGTSGSYEQYF. CDR3 coding DNA: TGCGCCAGCAGCTTGCGCGGGACTAGCGGGTCCTACGAGCAGTACTTC. V gene TRBV5-1 combines with J gene TRBJ2-7; 12 nucleotides align to TRBD2. This CDR3 comprises 16 residues. Germline CDR1 is SGHRS and CDR2 is YFSETQ. Unmatched junction bases numbered 3, after V lost 1 base and J lost 1 base.

This chain uses TRBV5-6 with TRBJ2-5; D gene ambiguous. V lost 0 bases, J lost 5 bases, and 11 bases lay in between. Germline CDR1 SGHDT, CDR2 YYEEEE. This CDR3 has 14 amino acids. CDR3 coding DNA: TGTGCCAGCAGCTTGGATAGGGCGAAGGAGACCCAGTACTTC. It translates to CASSLDRAKETQYF.

This chain links TRBV27 with TRBJ2-7, with 10 bases identical to TRBD1. Trimming cost V 8 bases and J 2 bases; bases outside gene matches: 9. Germline V CDR1 and CDR2: MNHEY, SMNVEV (reference sequence). The CDR3 runs 15 residues. The CDR3 DNA sequence: TGTGCCAGCCAGTTGGGACAGGGGTTGGCCTACGAGCAGTACTTC. Amino acids: CASQLGQGLAYEQYF.

As for this clone: The sample has other DNA sequences that encode this CDR3 too. This chain links TRBV4-3 with TRBJ2-7; 9 nucleotides agree with TRBD1. Germline V CDR1 and CDR2: LGHNA, YSLEER. The CDR3 extends over 14 amino acids. The ends lost 4 bases at V and 1 base at J; junction bases unmatched: 2. The CDR3 sequence: CASSPGQGSYEQYF. For the CDR3, the DNA is TGCGCCAGCAGCCCCGGACAGGGGTCCTACGAGCAGTACTTC.

V gene TRBV5-6 combines with J gene TRBJ2-5; TRBD1 agrees at 7 bases. The V gene's germline CDR1 is SGHDT and CDR2 YYEEEE. This CDR3 is built from 15 residues. Trimming removed 0 bases from V and 2 bases from J; junction bases left unmatched: 4. The CDR3 DNA reads as TGTGCCAGCAGCTTGGTCGGGACAGAACAAGAGACCCAGTACTTC. Translation: CASSLVGTEQETQYF.

V and J are TRBV7-9 and TRBJ2-7, with 7 bases aligning to TRBD2. The CDR3 consists of 17 residues. Trimming removed 4 bases from V and 1 base from J; junction bases left unmatched: 13. The germline V gene has CDR1 SEHNR and CDR2 FQNEAQ (reference sequence). In DNA, the CDR3 is TGTGCCAGCAGCTCCCAAATCGTCCCTAGCGGATCCTACGAGCAGTACTTC. This codes for CASSSQIVPSGSYEQYF.

The genes are TRBV7-9 and TRBJ1-1; D is possibly TRBD1 (6 bases). The germline gives CDR1 SEHNR, CDR2 FQNEAQ (reference sequence). Trimming stripped 0 bases from V and 0 bases from J, with 14 bases between. This CDR3 has 17 residues. The CDR3 region is CASSLAPGGLMNTEAFF. The CDR3 region has the DNA TGTGCCAGCAGCTTAGCGCCCGGGGGCCTCATGAACACTGAAGCTTTCTTT.

A note on this clone: One end of the junction is discordant with germline, which a read error may explain. This chain links TRBV27 with TRBJ2-1; 12 bases map to TRBD1. CDR3 size: 14 residues. Germline loops: CDR1 MNHEY, CDR2 SMNVEV (reference sequence). CDR3 sequence (DNA): TGTGCCAGCAGTGGGACAGGGGGCTACGATGAGCAGTTCTTC. Encoded protein: CASSGTGGYDEQFF.

The rearrangement links TRBV10-1 to TRBJ2-3; D ambiguous. This CDR3 has 13 residues. Germline assignment: CDR1 WNHNN and CDR2 SYGVQD (reference sequence). Between the trimmed V and J ends, which lost 0 bases and 6 bases, there was a span of 7 bases. CDR3 in amino acids: CASSESTADTQYF. The CDR3 DNA reads TGCGCCAGCAGTGAGTCTACTGCCGATACGCAGTATTTT.

The chain uses TRBV11-2 and TRBJ1-2, with D uncertain. This CDR3 has 15 amino acids. CDR1 is SGHAT and CDR2 is FQNNGV in the germline V gene. Trimming removed 1 base at V and 4 bases at J, with 13 bases between. The CDR3 nucleotides read TGTGCCAGCAGCTTAGGGTTGGGAAACTTCTATGGCTACACCTTC. It translates to CASSLGLGNFYGYTF.

The V call is TRBV6-6, the J call TRBJ2-3, with D possibly TRBD2 on 5 matching bases. The germline CDR1 and CDR2 sequences are MNHNY and SVGAGI (reference sequence). The ends were cut back, 10 bases at V and 0 bases at J, with 14 bases in the middle. The CDR3 totals 14 residues. The CDR3 sequence: CATVDLASTDTQYF. CDR3 nucleotide sequence: TGTGCCACCGTGGACTTGGCTAGCACAGATACGCAGTATTTT.

The V and J genes are TRBV5-6 and TRBJ2-3; TRBD1 aligns across 8 bases. Germline trimming cut 3 bases from V and 4 bases from J; bases unmatched to any gene: 10. The germline CDR1 and CDR2 sequences are SGHDT and YYEEEE. CDR3 size: 16 residues. The CDR3 DNA is TGTGCCAGCAGCTGGTCGCAGGGGGCGCTCGCAGATACGCAGTATTTT. Residues: CASSWSQGALADTQYF.